The rows below give T cell receptor beta chains drawn from one sample of a study of shared clonotypes between healthy human individuals. The repertoire was sequenced with immunoSEQ multiplex PCR; TCRdb's copy has only in-frame clones and lacks some. The data show roughly 2.5 million clones, around nine tenths seen once. Source material: naive CD4+ T cells sorted from blood. The receptors were gathered from a man aged 18 to 35 in good health. CDR3s include the opening cysteine and the closing phenylalanine or tryptophan. The D gene is left open where the match is weak. Clone size appears in some rows only: once, few, many, or a class for an expanded clone.

J gene,clone size,D gene,V gene,CDR3 protein,CDR3 DNA
TRBJ1-3,-,-,TRBV7-2,CASREGPLSGNTIYF,TGTGCCAGCAGAGAGGGTCCCTTGTCGGGAAACACCATATATTTT
TRBJ2-5,once,TRBD2,TRBV5-1,CASSLDGGGGKKTQYF,TGCGCCAGCAGCTTAGATGGCGGGGGGGGTAAAAAGACCCAGTACTTC
TRBJ1-4,-,-,TRBV30,CAWKQDDEKLFF,TGTGCCTGGAAACAGGACGATGAAAAACTGTTTTTT
TRBJ1-3,-,-,TRBV10-3,CAISESVSTSGNTIYF,TGTGCCATCAGTGAGTCTGTCAGCACCTCTGGAAACACCATATATTTT
TRBJ2-5,-,-,TRBV10-3,CAISDRPGQETQYF,TGTGCCATCAGTGACAGACCGGGGCAAGAGACCCAGTACTTC
TRBJ2-6,once,TRBD1,TRBV9,CASSGGTGGSPGANVLTF,TGTGCCAGCAGCGGGGGGACAGGGGGCTCCCCTGGGGCCAACGTCCTGACTTTC
TRBJ1-3,-,-,TRBV30,CAWSVQETISRNTIYF,TGTGCCTGGAGTGTACAGGAGACAATTTCTAGAAACACCATATATTTT
TRBJ2-7,-,TRBD1,TRBV28,CASSLLPGQGSNEQYF,TGTGCCAGCAGTTTATTGCCGGGACAGGGGTCCAACGAGCAGTACTTC
TRBJ2-3,-,TRBD2,TRBV7-9,CASSPSGWGDTQYF,TGTGCCAGCAGCCCTAGCGGATGGGGAGATACGCAGTATTTT
TRBJ2-7,-,-,TRBV5-1,CASSLRDRPYEQYF,TGCGCCAGCAGCCTCCGGGACCGGCCCTACGAGCAGTACTTC
TRBJ1-4,once,-,TRBV5-6,CASSVYFGGKLFF,TGTGCCAGCAGCGTATATTTCGGAGGGAAACTGTTTTTT
TRBJ1-1,once,-,TRBV7-2,CASTTPRADTEAFF,TGTGCCAGCACCACCCCCCGGGCGGACACTGAAGCTTTCTTT
TRBJ1-5,-,-,TRBV4-1,CASSQEGASVKPQHF,TGCGCCAGCAGCCAAGAAGGTGCCTCTGTCAAGCCCCAGCATTTT
TRBJ2-3,-,TRBD1,TRBV27,CASTPGGITDTQYF,TGTGCCAGCACGCCAGGGGGCATCACGGATACGCAGTATTTT
TRBJ2-3,-,-,TRBV18,CASSPFGSTDTQYF,TGTGCCAGCTCACCGTTTGGGAGCACAGATACGCAGTATTTT
TRBJ2-3,-,TRBD2,TRBV6-5,CASSLADPSTDTQYF,TGTGCCAGCAGTCTAGCGGATCCTAGCACAGATACGCAGTATTTT
TRBJ2-2,-,-,TRBV18,CASSPGTLNTGELFF,TGTGCCAGCTCACCAGGAACACTCAACACCGGGGAGCTGTTTTTT
TRBJ2-5,-,-,TRBV30,CAWTDQETQYF,TGTGCCTGGACGGATCAAGAGACCCAGTACTTC
TRBJ1-2,-,TRBD1,TRBV18,CASSPPGQGASNGYTF,TGTGCCAGCTCACCACCGGGACAGGGGGCGTCGAATGGCTACACCTTC
TRBJ2-7,-,TRBD1,TRBV29-1,CSVSRDSYEQYF,TGCAGCGTCTCCCGGGACAGCTACGAGCAGTACTTC
TRBJ1-2,-,-,TRBV6-5,CASSYRQAYGYTF,TGTGCCAGCAGTTATCGACAGGCCTATGGCTACACCTTC
TRBJ1-1,-,-,TRBV5-1,CASSSHDNTEAFF,TGCGCCAGCAGCTCGCACGATAACACTGAAGCTTTCTTT
TRBJ1-6,-,-,TRBV6-5,CASSWGGSYNSPLHF,TGTGCCAGCAGTTGGGGAGGCTCCTATAATTCACCCCTCCACTTT
TRBJ2-1,-,-,TRBV5-1,CASSLNPGSFYNEQFF,TGCGCCAGCAGCTTGAATCCCGGGAGCTTTTACAATGAGCAGTTCTTC
TRBJ1-6,-,-,TRBV2,CASSPGRSKYNSPLHF,TGTGCCAGCAGCCCCGGACGGTCGAAATATAATTCACCCCTCCACTTT
TRBJ2-7,-,TRBD2,TRBV6-5,CASSRQTSGFYEQYF,TGTGCCAGCAGCCGCCAAACTAGCGGGTTTTACGAGCAGTACTTC